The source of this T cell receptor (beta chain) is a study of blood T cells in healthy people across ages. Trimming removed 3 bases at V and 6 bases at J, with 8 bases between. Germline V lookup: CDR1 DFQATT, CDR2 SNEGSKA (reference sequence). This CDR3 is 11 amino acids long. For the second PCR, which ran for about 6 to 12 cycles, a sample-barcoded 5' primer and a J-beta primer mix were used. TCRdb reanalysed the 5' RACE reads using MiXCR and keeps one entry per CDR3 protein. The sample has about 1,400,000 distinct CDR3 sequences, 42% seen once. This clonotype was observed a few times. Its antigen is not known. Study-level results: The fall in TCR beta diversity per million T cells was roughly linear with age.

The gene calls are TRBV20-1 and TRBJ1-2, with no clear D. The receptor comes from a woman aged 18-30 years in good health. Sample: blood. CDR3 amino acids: CSASSRNGYTF. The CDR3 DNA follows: TGCAGTGCTAGTAGCAGGAATGGCTACACCTTC.